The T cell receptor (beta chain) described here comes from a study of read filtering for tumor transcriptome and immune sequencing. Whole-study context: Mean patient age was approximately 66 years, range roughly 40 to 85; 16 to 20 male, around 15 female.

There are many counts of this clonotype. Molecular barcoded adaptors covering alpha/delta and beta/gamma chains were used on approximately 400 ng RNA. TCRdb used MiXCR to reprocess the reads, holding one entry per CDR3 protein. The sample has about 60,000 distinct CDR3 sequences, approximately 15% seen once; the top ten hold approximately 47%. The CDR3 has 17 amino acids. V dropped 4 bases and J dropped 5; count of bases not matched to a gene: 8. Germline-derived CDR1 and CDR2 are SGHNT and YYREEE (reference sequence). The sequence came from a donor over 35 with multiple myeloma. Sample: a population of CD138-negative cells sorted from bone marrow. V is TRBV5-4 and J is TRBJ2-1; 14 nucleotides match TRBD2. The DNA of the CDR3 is TGTGCCAGCAGCGCCGGGACTAGCGGGAGAGCCAACAATGAGCAGTTCTTC. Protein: CASSAGTSGRANNEQFF.